These 17 T cell receptor beta chains were sequenced from one sample in a study of cytomegalovirus exposure and HLA in healthy donors. This PCR relied on a set of 60 Vbeta primers and 13 Jbeta primers. Sequenced by immunoSEQ multiplex PCR; TCRdb stores in-frame clones only, minus some. This repertoire shows some 180,000 clones, around 75% found once; its top ten account for roughly 3%. The sequenced sample was PBMCs. The origin of the receptors is a female donor in good health and CMV-seronegative.

The chain combines TRBV5-1 with TRBJ2-1; possible D gene TRBD1, 6 bases. This CDR3 is built from 16 residues. Germline CDR1 is SGHRS and CDR2 is YFSETQ. V lost 4 bases, J lost 6 bases, and 20 bases lay in between. The CDR3 spells CASSQWGQGRVNEQFF. CDR3 nucleotide sequence: TGCGCCAGCAGCCAATGGGGGCAGGGGAGAGTCAATGAGCAGTTCTTC.

The chain employs TRBV5-1 and TRBJ1-6, with TRBD1 matching over 9 bases. V shed 4 bases and J 7 bases; nucleotides not matched to a gene: 9. The CDR3 is 16 amino acids. Germline CDR1 reads SGHRS; CDR2 reads YFSETQ. The CDR3 protein is CASSPGQGMGNSPLHF. DNA for the CDR3: TGCGCCAGCAGCCCGGGACAGGGTATGGGGAATTCACCCCTCCACTTT. Full variable domain (rest looked up from reference TRBV5-1 and TRBJ1-6): KAGVTQTPRYLIKTRGQQVTLSCSPISGHRSVSWYQQTPGQGLQFLFEYFSETQRNKGNFPGRFSGRQFSNSRSEMNVSTLELGDSALYLCASSPGQGMGNSPLHFGNGTRLTVT.

The rearrangement links TRBV9 to TRBJ1-2; perhaps TRBD1 as D (5 bases). V was shortened by 1 base and J by 5 bases, with 12 bases between the two germline ends. CDR1 is SGDLS, CDR2 YYNGEE, per germline. This CDR3 has 14 residues. Here the CDR3 reads CASSVQGESYGYTF. In DNA, the CDR3 is TGTGCCAGCAGCGTACAGGGTGAATCTTATGGCTACACCTTC.

This clone was seen a handful of times. This chain connects TRBV27 to TRBJ2-7; 10 nucleotides match TRBD1. This CDR3 has 15 amino acids. The trim removed 5 bases at V and 3 bases at J, leaving 7 bases unmatched. The germline gives CDR1 MNHEY, CDR2 SMNVEV (reference sequence). The CDR3 is CASSTDRDRGYEQYF. DNA of the CDR3: TGTGCCAGCAGTACTGACCGGGACAGGGGCTACGAGCAGTACTTC.

This clone has only a few counts. This chain uses TRBV27 with TRBJ2-1, with a weak D call TRBD1 (6 bases). From germline, CDR1 is MNHEY and CDR2 SMNVEV (reference sequence). The CDR3 totals 14 residues. V was clipped by 9 bases and J by 0 bases, with 12 bases between them. Here the CDR3 DNA reads TGTGCCAGTCAAACAGGGAGCTCCTACAATGAGCAGTTCTTC. It encodes CASQTGSSYNEQFF.

This chain joins TRBV27 and TRBJ2-5, with 7 bases fitting TRBD1. The end of the DNA aligns better with TRBJ2-7, so the J call may be wrong. CDR1 and CDR2 (germline): MNHEY, SMNVEV (reference sequence). The CDR3 sequence is 13 residues long. CDR3: CASSLPGGYEQYF. As DNA, the CDR3 is TGTGCCAGCAGTCTGCCAGGGGGCTACGAGCAGTACTTC.

The V and J genes are TRBV7-8 and TRBJ2-2, with a possible D match to TRBD1 (6 bases). The CDR3 runs 13 residues. Germline V gene sequence: CDR1 SGHVS, CDR2 FQNEAQ. V was shortened by 8 bases and J by 0 bases, with 7 bases between the two germline ends. Here the CDR3 reads CASGQPNTGELFF. CDR3 DNA: TGTGCCAGCGGACAGCCGAACACCGGGGAGCTGTTTTTT.

As for this clone: A read error may account for a junction end that differs from germline. J is TRBJ2-1 and V is TRBV7-9; 9 nucleotides align to TRBD2. Germline V gene data show CDR1 as SEHNR and CDR2 as FQNEAQ (reference sequence). The CDR3 loop spans 13 amino acids. The CDR3 nucleotides are TGTTCCAGTGGACTAGCGACCTATGGGGAGCAGTTCTTC. Its translation is CSSGLATYGEQFF.

The chain carries TRBV29-1 and TRBJ2-2; TRBD1 is a possible D gene (6 bases). This CDR3 contains 13 residues. Germline CDR1 is SQVTM and CDR2 is ANQGSEA. V dropped 3 bases and J dropped 5 bases, with 10 bases sitting between them. The CDR3 loop reads CSVDLDRTGELFF. DNA of the CDR3: TGCAGCGTTGATTTGGACAGAACCGGGGAGCTGTTTTTT.

The V call is TRBV5-1, the J call TRBJ1-2, with 11 nucleotides matching TRBD1. Germline V gene lookup returns CDR1 SGHRS and CDR2 YFSETQ. V gave up 4 bases and J gave up 5 bases; unmatched junction bases: 4. The CDR3 totals 14 residues. CDR3 sequence: CASSQDRGLYGYTF. CDR3 DNA sequence: TGCGCCAGCAGCCAGGACAGGGGGCTATATGGCTACACCTTC.

This rearrangement joins TRBV19 to TRBJ1-2, with 9 nucleotides matching TRBD1. V lost 3 bases, J lost 6 bases, and 8 bases stayed unmatched. The V gene's germline CDR1 is LNHDA and CDR2 SQIVND (reference sequence). This CDR3 comprises 15 residues. In nucleotides, the CDR3 is TGTGCCAGTAGTATCAACAGGGGGCAGACTGATGGCTACACCTTC. Residues: CASSINRGQTDGYTF.

The V call is TRBV13, the J call TRBJ2-3, with TRBD2 matching over 7 bases. The V and J ends lost 6 bases and 2 bases, in that order; junction bases with no gene match: 5. The CDR3 is made up of 14 amino acids. Germline V gives CDR1 PRHDT, CDR2 FYEKMQ (reference sequence). CDR3 loop: CASSPGLVTDTQYF. CDR3 bases: TGTGCCAGCAGTCCCGGACTAGTCACAGATACGCAGTATTTT.

V gene TRBV2 combines with J gene TRBJ1-5; D possibly corresponds to TRBD1 (5 bases). Germline V gives CDR1 SNHLY, CDR2 FYNNEI. The V end lost 3 bases, the J end lost 4 bases, and 10 bases lay between the germline ends. There are 14 residues in the CDR3. CDR3 in amino acids: CASSETVQNQPQHF. The CDR3 region has the DNA TGTGCCAGCAGTGAGACAGTGCAGAATCAGCCCCAGCATTTT.

This chain connects TRBV4-3 to TRBJ2-1; weak D call: TRBD2 (5 bases). Germline-derived CDR1 and CDR2 are LGHNA and YSLEER. This CDR3 has 16 amino acids. The germline V and J ends were trimmed by 0 bases and 2 bases, with 11 bases remaining between them. CDR3 bases: TGCGCCAGCAGCCAAGACGAGCGGCTGGCCTACAATGAGCAGTTCTTC. Protein product: CASSQDERLAYNEQFF.

DNA for the CDR3: TGTGCCAGCAGTGGGTGGGGGGGCTCGGAGACCCAGTACTTC. This gives the protein CASSGWGGSETQYF. This chain joins TRBV6-6 and TRBJ2-5; D is perhaps TRBD2 (7 bases). CDR1 and CDR2 from the germline V gene are MNHNY and SVGAGI (reference sequence). This CDR3 region has 14 residues. The V end lost 5 bases, the J end lost 5 bases, and 15 bases lay between the germline ends.

V usage is TRBV5-1 and J usage is TRBJ1-1, with D hard to call. V lost 0 bases and J 7 bases, leaving 4 bases between the germline ends. The CDR3 contains 11 residues. CDR1 SGHRS and CDR2 YFSETQ come from the germline V gene. The CDR3 sequence is CASSLDNEAFF. CDR3 in DNA: TGCGCCAGCAGCTTGGATAATGAAGCTTTCTTT.

The chain is built from TRBV4-1 and TRBJ2-7, with 8 bases that match TRBD2. V dropped 0 bases and J dropped 4; count of bases not matched to a gene: 5. CDR3 size: 15 residues. In germline, CDR1 is MGHRA, CDR2 YSYEKL. CDR3 in amino acids: CASSQDEQRGYEQYF. For the CDR3, the DNA is TGCGCCAGCAGCCAAGATGAGCAGCGGGGGTACGAGCAGTACTTC.